The clone carrying this T cell receptor beta chain was seen ten or more times. Its target is unknown. The sample belongs to a study of T cells in Graves' hyperthyroidism and ophthalmopathy. V shed 5 bases and J shed 5 bases, with 12 bases lying between them. This CDR3 is built from 13 residues. CDR1 and CDR2 from the germline V gene are SGHTA and FQGTGA. RNA transcripts served as the template for amplifying TCR beta CDR3 regions. In the first-round RT-PCR of the TCR CDR3, the HTBI primer set was used. TCRdb passed the multiplex PCR reads through MiXCR, listing each CDR3 protein once. In the table there are a few hundred thousand distinct CDR3 sequences, 17% of which are singletons. Study-wide points: Most clonotypes expanded in the thyroid (above 0.001) were also present in blood.

This rearrangement joins TRBV7-3 to TRBJ1-1; possibly TRBD1 for D (5 bases). The source is a woman under 30 with Graves' ophthalmopathy. The sequenced material came from blood. CDR3: CASSTGGLTEAFF. The CDR3 DNA sequence: TGTGCCAGCAGCACAGGCGGACTGACTGAAGCTTTCTTT. Full variable domain (rest looked up from reference TRBV7-3 and TRBJ1-1): GAGVSQTPSNKVTEKGKYVELRCDPISGHTALYWYRQSLGQGPEFLIYFQGTGAADDSGLPNDRFFAVRPEGSVSTLKIQRTERGDSAVYLCASSTGGLTEAFFGQGTRLTVV.